The clone carrying this T cell receptor (beta chain) was found many times. Its antigen is unidentified. This sample was included in a study of Graves' ophthalmopathy and Graves' hyperthyroidism. At the level of the study: Pretreatment peripheral blood was obtained at initial diagnosis. Study-wide findings and caveats: Blood shared most expanded thyroid clonotypes above 0.001 frequency.

Researchers took RNA transcripts and amplified TCR beta CDR3 regions from them. HTBI-primed first-round RT-PCR preceded second-round multiplex PCR. One entry per CDR3 protein results from TCRdb running MiXCR on the multiplex PCR reads. Of about 400,000 distinct CDR3 sequences listed, about 17% are singletons. Symptoms, serum thyroxine and TRAb, thyroid ultrasound, and orbital computed tomography formed the diagnostic basis. This CDR3 comprises 17 residues. V trimming: 2 bases; J trimming: 3 bases; junction bases outside the gene matches: 11. The germline CDR1 and CDR2 sequences are SGHTA and FQGNSA. The chain couples TRBV7-2 to TRBJ2-7; TRBD1 agrees at 9 bases. Sample: peripheral blood. The source of this sequence is a woman aged 18-29 years with Graves' ophthalmopathy. CDR3 amino acids: CASSLLPVGDRVYEQYF. The CDR3, as DNA: TGTGCCAGCAGCTTACTCCCAGTGGGGGACAGGGTCTACGAGCAGTACTTC.